Each of the 9 T cell receptor beta chains below was sequenced from the same sample in a study of response to subunit inactivated influenza vaccine (dated by TCRdb to between 2017 and 2018). Library method: RT-PCR. Reads for this sample came from an Illumina HiSeq 2500. TCRdb passed the public sequencing reads through fastp at Q25 and MiXCR, retaining productive beta sequences. All rows with the same CDR3 protein become a single entry with the most common DNA and genes. The sample contains about 520,000 distinct CDR3 sequences, approximately 11% of them found a single time. The ten largest clones add up to about 12% of the sample. Taken with the paper, the label for time point translates to: 45 to 50 days after influenza vaccine administration. The starting material was PBMCs from blood, obtained more than 35 days after vaccination. The receptors were sampled from a man aged 50 to 59 who received an inactivated influenza vaccine. Donor details come from another sample of the same person, matched by shared clones.

The chain joins TRBV7-8 to TRBJ2-7, with 7 bases fitting TRBD1. The CDR3 totals 14 residues. Losses at the gene ends were 5 bases for V and 1 base for J; bases not matched to a gene: 5. Germline V gene sequence: CDR1 SGHVS, CDR2 FQNEAQ. CDR3 coding DNA: TGTGCCAGCAGCCACCGGGACAGTTCCTACGAGCAGTACTTC. This gives the protein CASSHRDSSYEQYF.

The chain links TRBV7-2 to TRBJ2-1, with 7 bases lining up with TRBD2. The CDR3 loop spans 13 amino acids. Trimming cost V 6 bases and J 10 bases; bases outside gene matches: 9. Germline loops: CDR1 SGHTA, CDR2 FQGNSA. CDR3 sequence: CASRLTRDYEQFF. The DNA for the CDR3 is TGTGCCAGCAGGCTGACCCGGGACTACGAGCAGTTCTTC.

Ten or more counts support this clonotype. The gene calls are TRBV4-3 and TRBJ2-1, with D perhaps TRBD1 or TRBD2 (6 bases each). This CDR3 contains 15 residues. The germline CDR1 and CDR2 sequences are LGHNA and YSLEER. V lost 1 base, J lost 7 bases, and 14 bases lay in between. This chain's CDR3 is CASSQGGAPSNEQFF. The CDR3 nucleotides are TGCGCCAGCAGCCAAGGGGGGGCCCCCTCAAATGAGCAGTTCTTC.

This clonotype was observed a handful of times. The V call is TRBV28, the J call TRBJ2-3; 8 bases agree with TRBD1. The germline CDR1 and CDR2 sequences are MDHEN and SYDVKM. With 10 bases clipped from V and 1 base from J, the junction kept 10 bases outside the gene matches. The CDR3 contains 15 residues. CDR3 coding DNA: TGTGCCACTCAGGGGGCTTCACTGGGCACAGATACGCAGTATTTT. It encodes CATQGASLGTDTQYF.

This clonotype is a singleton in its sample. This chain connects TRBV13 to TRBJ2-2, with 8 nucleotides matching TRBD2. Trimming cost V 4 bases and J 4 bases; bases outside gene matches: 5. The CDR3 runs 15 residues. The germline CDR1 and CDR2 sequences are PRHDT and FYEKMQ (reference sequence). CDR3 bases: TGTGCCAGCAGCTACAGGACTAGCCGCACCGGGGAGCTGTTTTTT. Protein: CASSYRTSRTGELFF.

This clonotype was seen a handful of times. CDR3: CAISDKGPNSPLHF. Written as DNA, the CDR3 is TGTGCCATCAGTGATAAGGGACCCAATTCACCCCTCCACTTT. The rearrangement links TRBV10-3 to TRBJ1-6; perhaps TRBD1 as D (5 bases). Looked up from germline, CDR1 is ENHRY and CDR2 is SYGVKD. Trimming pared 3 bases from V and 7 bases from J, leaving 10 bases between. The CDR3 length is 14 residues.

This clonotype was found a few times. The chain carries TRBV5-1 and TRBJ2-1; TRBD2 matches at 9 bases. Trimming cost V 4 bases and J 9 bases; bases outside gene matches: 5. This CDR3 region has 13 residues. CDR1 and CDR2 (germline): SGHRS, YFSETQ. CDR3 protein: CASSSGRTSEQFF. For the CDR3, the DNA is TGCGCCAGCAGCAGCGGGAGGACCAGTGAGCAGTTCTTC.

The V and J genes are TRBV5-5 and TRBJ1-2; 9 nucleotides line up with TRBD1. The V gene end was trimmed by 0 bases and the J gene end by 0 bases; junction bases not matched to a gene: 3. The CDR3 covers 16 residues. The germline V gene encodes CDR1 SGHKS and CDR2 YYEKEE (reference sequence). The CDR3 sequence is CASSLEGTGPNYGYTF. CDR3 DNA sequence: TGTGCCAGCAGCTTGGAGGGGACAGGGCCTAACTATGGCTACACCTTC.

The chain couples TRBV6-2 or TRBV6-3 to TRBJ2-2; 8 positions agree with TRBD2. Germline V gene lookup returns CDR1 MNHEY and CDR2 SVGEGT. The CDR3 totals 21 residues. J was trimmed by 7 bases and V by 2 bases; bases with no gene match: 24. CDR3 DNA: TGTGCCAGCAGTTACCCGACGGGGGGGCCAAGACCAGTTATCCAGGGCGGGGAGCTGTTTTTT. Its protein is CASSYPTGGPRPVIQGGELFF.